Each of the 10 T cell receptor beta chains below was sequenced from the same sample in a study of blood T cell repertoires in COVID-19. The repertoire was sequenced with immunoSEQ multiplex PCR; TCRdb's copy has only in-frame clones and lacks some. The sample holds some 180,000 clones, approximately 86% seen once. The sample comprised peripheral blood. The receptors come from a woman aged 80 or over with COVID-19, enrolled during active disease.

This chain links TRBV28 with TRBJ2-5; 12 bases match TRBD2. Germline assignment: CDR1 MDHEN and CDR2 SYDVKM. V was pared by 7 bases and J by 5 bases, with 14 bases of the junction left unmatched. This CDR3 has 17 residues. Here the CDR3 DNA reads TGTGCCAGCACCCTAGGGGTCCTAGCGGGAGGGGGTGAGACCCAGTACTTC. It yields the protein CASTLGVLAGGGETQYF.

This sequence joins TRBV5-4 and TRBJ2-3; 9 nucleotides agree with TRBD2. J gave up 6 bases and V 0 bases, and 8 bases lay outside the gene matches. This CDR3 contains 16 residues. CDR1 is SGHNT, CDR2 YYREEE, per germline (reference sequence). The CDR3 protein is CASSLAGAGGPDTQYF. The CDR3 bases are TGTGCCAGCAGCTTGGCCGGGGCGGGAGGGCCGGATACGCAGTATTTT.

The chain couples TRBV15 to TRBJ1-1; TRBD1 matches at 12 bases. Unmatched junction bases numbered 9, after V lost 5 bases and J lost 5 bases. The germline V gene has CDR1 LNHNV and CDR2 YYDKDF (reference sequence). This CDR3 is built from 16 residues. Written as DNA, the CDR3 is TGTGCCACCAGCCCCCGGGACAGGGGGCTCGGAACTGAAGCTTTCTTT. This encodes CATSPRDRGLGTEAFF.

The sample holds one count of this clone. The chain employs TRBV11-2 and TRBJ2-7; TRBD2 might be the D (6 bases). The CDR3 spans 12 residues. CDR1 and CDR2 from the germline V gene are SGHAT and FQNNGV. The ends were cut back, 3 bases at V and 6 bases at J, with 9 bases in the middle. DNA for the CDR3: TGTGCCAGCAGCTTGGGGGGTAGCGAGCAGTACTTC. This encodes CASSLGGSEQYF.

This rearrangement joins TRBV9 to TRBJ1-1, with unresolved D. Germline V gene lookup returns CDR1 SGDLS and CDR2 YYNGEE. Between the trimmed V and J ends, which lost 4 bases and 7 bases, there was a span of 17 bases. The CDR3 runs 14 residues. CDR3 amino acids: CASSPRPTPNEAFF. The CDR3 bases are TGTGCCAGCAGCCCACGGCCGACACCGAATGAAGCTTTCTTT.

This chain uses TRBV4-2 with TRBJ2-7; D is perhaps TRBD1 (5 bases). V shed 4 bases and J shed 3 bases, with 16 bases lying between them. Germline CDR1 reads LGHNA; CDR2 reads YNFKEQ. The CDR3 covers 15 residues. The DNA of the CDR3 is TGTGCCAGCAGCCCAGATCACGACAGAGACTACGAGCAGTACTTC. Encoded protein: CASSPDHDRDYEQYF.

This clone was recorded once. The V call is TRBV28, the J call TRBJ1-2; 10 bases map to TRBD1. This CDR3 spans 15 amino acids. Trimming cost V 7 bases and J 3 bases; bases outside gene matches: 8. Looked up from germline, CDR1 is MDHEN and CDR2 is SYDVKM. The DNA for the CDR3 is TGTGCCAGCACCCGGGACAGGGGTTCGGACTATGGCTACACCTTC. Encoded protein: CASTRDRGSDYGYTF.

The chain is built from TRBV29-1 and TRBJ1-1; unclear D gene. The CDR3 is made up of 15 amino acids. V lost 2 bases, J lost 2 bases, and 15 bases lay in between. Germline-derived CDR1 and CDR2 are SQVTM and ANQGSEA. CDR3 nucleotide sequence: TGCAGCGTTGAAAGTCCCCTTAGAGGAAACACTGAAGCTTTCTTT. Its protein product is CSVESPLRGNTEAFF.

This sequence joins TRBV2 and TRBJ2-3, with a tentative D call TRBD2 (6 bases). Germline CDR1 SNHLY, CDR2 FYNNEI. Trimming cost V 2 bases and J 2 bases, with 11 bases left between them. The CDR3 has 15 residues. CDR3 in amino acids: CASSEWRESTDTQYF. CDR3 sequence (DNA): TGTGCCAGCAGTGAATGGAGGGAATCCACAGATACGCAGTATTTT. Variable domain in full (rest from reference TRBV2 and TRBJ2-3): EPEVTQTPSHQVTQMGQEVILRCVPISNHLYFYWYRQILGQKVEFLVSFYNNEISEKSEIFDDQFSVERPDGSNFTLKIRSTKLEDSAMYFCASSEWRESTDTQYFGPGTRLTVL.

This chain connects TRBV9 to TRBJ2-1; TRBD2 matches 11 bases. Germline V lookup: CDR1 SGDLS, CDR2 YYNGEE. V was clipped by 3 bases and J by 9 bases; unmatched bases: 8. This CDR3 comprises 15 residues. In nucleotides, the CDR3 is TGTGCCAGCAGCGGGTTAGCGGGAGGGATAACTGAGCAGTTCTTC. Residues: CASSGLAGGITEQFF.